This TCR beta chain emerged from a study of beta chain features in type 1 diabetes. Across the study: When patients were set against healthy donors, age, gender and cell yields were similar. General study points: PCR may have favored shorter templates equally in patients and controls. All four CD4+ subsets of Type 1 diabetes patients contained TCRB CDR3s that were moderately but significantly shorter.

Using CD45RO/CCR7/CD25/CD127/CD95/CD27, CD4+ naive, central memory, regulatory and stem cell-like memory cells were sorted. The entirety of the isolated RNA underwent reverse transcription, so expressed TCRB transcripts were sequenced. Profiling relied on immunoSEQ multiplex PCR, and the TCRdb table lists in-frame clones only, not all of them. This table holds over 100,000 clones, 40% found once. This CDR3 has 11 residues. Losses at the gene ends were 11 bases for V and 4 bases for J; bases not matched to a gene: 5. The germline gives CDR1 SNHLY, CDR2 FYNNEI. Concerning this clone: Its antigen is not known.

The receptor comes from a woman aged 18 to 35 in good health. The sequencing sample was made of stem cell memory CD4+ T cells from blood. The chain uses TRBV2 and TRBJ2-7; 7 bases line up with TRBD1. CDR3 nucleotides: TGTGCCGTCCGACAGGGATACGAGCAGTACTTC. It translates to CAVRQGYEQYF.